The 26 T cell receptor beta chains presented below share a single source sample, sequenced in a study of T cell responses to AZD1222 COVID-19 vaccine. Data came from immunoSEQ multiplex PCR; TCRdb stores just in-frame clones and leaves some out. The repertoire has fewer than 200,000 clones, roughly 90% of them found once; the top ten carry 1.6%. The source material was peripheral blood, sampled on day 0 of AZD1222 vaccination. The receptor source for this set is an adult in good health.

This CDR3 reads CASSLVLLAGEHNEQFF. The CDR3 nucleotides read TGTGCCAGCAGCTTGGTCCTCCTAGCGGGAGAGCACAATGAGCAGTTCTTC. The V gene is TRBV5-4, the J gene TRBJ2-1; 10 bases fit TRBD2. The CDR3 spans 17 residues. J lost 5 bases, V lost 0 bases, and 8 bases had no gene match. Germline V gene data show CDR1 as SGHNT and CDR2 as YYREEE (reference sequence).

Notes on this clone: Within the sample, other DNA sequences also encode this same CDR3. The rearrangement uses TRBV11-3 and TRBJ1-1; no clear D gene. V lost 1 base, J lost 0 bases, and 3 bases lay in between. Germline assignment: CDR1 SGHNT and CDR2 YENEEA. The CDR3 loop spans 13 amino acids. The CDR3 sequence: CASSLGVNTEAFF. The CDR3 region has the DNA TGTGCCAGCAGCTTAGGCGTGAACACTGAAGCTTTCTTT. Variable domain in full (rest from reference TRBV11-3 and TRBJ1-1): EAGVVQSPRYKIIEKKQPVAFWCNPISGHNTLYWYLQNLGQGPELLIRYENEEAVDDSQLPKDRFSAERLKGVDSTLKIQPAELGDSAVYLCASSLGVNTEAFFGQGTRLTVV.

This chain connects TRBV11-2 to TRBJ2-7, with TRBD2 identical over 16 bases. V trimming: 5 bases; J trimming: 7 bases; junction bases outside the gene matches: 11. The CDR3 is 17 residues long. CDR1 and CDR2 from the germline V gene are SGHAT and FQNNGV. The chain's CDR3 is CASSIRPGLAGGGEQYF. In DNA form, the CDR3 reads TGTGCCAGCAGCATAAGGCCGGGACTAGCGGGAGGGGGGGAGCAGTACTTC.

CDR3 DNA sequence: TGTGCCTGGAGTGCAGGGGGTAGGCAGCCCCAGCATTTT. It is translated as CAWSAGGRQPQHF. The chain uses TRBV30 and TRBJ1-5; 7 nucleotides line up with TRBD1. V lost 1 base and J lost 7; bases outside the gene matches: 4. Looked up from germline, CDR1 is GTSNPN and CDR2 is SVGIG (reference sequence). This CDR3 is 13 amino acids long.

Comment on this clone: Distinct nucleotide sequences in the sample also encode this CDR3. V usage is TRBV3-1 (or the pseudogene TRBV3-2) and J usage is TRBJ2-7; D gene uncertain. CDR1 LGHDT and CDR2 YNNKEL come from the germline V gene (reference sequence). The CDR3 contains 13 residues. V dropped 2 bases and J dropped 3 bases, with 8 bases sitting between them. The CDR3 region has the DNA TGTGCCAGCAGCCAACTGGGTAGCTACGAGCAGTACTTC. Translating gives CASSQLGSYEQYF.

This clone was counted only a few times. V and J are TRBV7-9 and TRBJ2-5; no definite D call. V was pared by 4 bases and J by 1 base, with 10 bases between. The germline V gene has CDR1 SEHNR and CDR2 FQNEAQ (reference sequence). There are 14 residues in the CDR3. CDR3 protein: CASSYLRTQETQYF. As DNA, the CDR3 is TGTGCCAGCAGCTATCTCCGCACCCAAGAGACCCAGTACTTC.

The chain couples TRBV19 to TRBJ2-2, with a possible D match to TRBD1 (5 bases). This CDR3 has 12 amino acids. The V end lost 6 bases, the J end lost 6 bases, and 8 bases lay between the germline ends. The germline V gene encodes CDR1 LNHDA and CDR2 SQIVND (reference sequence). The CDR3 sequence is CASSKGSGELFF. CDR3 DNA: TGTGCCAGTAGCAAGGGGTCCGGGGAGCTGTTTTTT.

Only one count was recorded for this clone. The V call is TRBV21-1, the J call TRBJ1-5; TRBD1, the table's D call, was not compared with the DNA. TRBV21-1 is a known pseudogene. The CDR3 extends over 16 amino acids. CDR3 sequence: CASSKSRSGTHQPQHF. CDR3 bases: TGTGCCAGCAGCAAAAGTAGGTCAGGAACCCATCAGCCCCAGCATTTT.

The V gene is TRBV21-1, the J gene TRBJ1-5. TRBV21-1 is termed a pseudogene. The CDR3 consists of 15 residues. The chain's CDR3 is CASSLFGRSNQPQHF. The CDR3 region has the DNA TGTGCCAGCAGTCTTTTTGGGCGGAGCAATCAGCCCCAGCATTTT.

The V call is TRBV27, the J call TRBJ1-2; D gene unclear. CDR3 length: 13 amino acids. The ends were cut back, 5 bases at V and 0 bases at J, with 7 bases in the middle. Germline V gene sequence: CDR1 MNHEY, CDR2 SMNVEV (reference sequence). CDR3 sequence reads: CASSLNSNYGYTF. The CDR3 region has the DNA TGTGCCAGCAGTCTGAATTCTAACTATGGCTACACCTTC.

This clone was counted once. The V and J genes are TRBV5-5 and TRBJ1-3; the D is unclear. V lost 2 bases and J lost 0, with 6 bases in between. Germline assignment: CDR1 SGHKS and CDR2 YYEKEE (reference sequence). The CDR3 length is 14 residues. CDR3 in amino acids: CASSLRHSGNTIYF. The CDR3 DNA is TGTGCCAGCAGCTTACGGCACTCTGGAAACACCATATATTTT.

The CDR3 loop is CAISEGWTNNQPQHF. The CDR3 bases are TGTGCCATCAGTGAGGGGTGGACAAACAATCAGCCCCAGCATTTT. The chain recombines TRBV10-3 with TRBJ1-5; TRBD1 is a possible D gene (5 bases). CDR3 length equals 15 residues. V lost 2 bases and J lost 3, with 11 bases in between. Germline assignment: CDR1 ENHRY and CDR2 SYGVKD.

The chain employs TRBV5-1 and TRBJ2-7; possibly TRBD1 for D (5 bases). V lost 1 base, J lost 3 bases, and 11 bases lay in between. There are 14 residues in the CDR3. CDR1 SGHRS and CDR2 YFSETQ come from the germline V gene. CDR3: CASSLSSRDYEQYF. DNA of the CDR3: TGCGCCAGCAGCTTGAGTTCCAGGGACTACGAGCAGTACTTC. The whole variable domain, filled in from reference TRBV5-1 and TRBJ2-7, reads KAGVTQTPRYLIKTRGQQVTLSCSPISGHRSVSWYQQTPGQGLQFLFEYFSETQRNKGNFPGRFSGRQFSNSRSEMNVSTLELGDSALYLCASSLSSRDYEQYFGPGTRLTVT.

The rearrangement uses TRBV30 and TRBJ1-4, with a weak D call TRBD1 (5 bases). V was trimmed by 0 bases and J by 8 bases, leaving 16 bases between them. In germline, CDR1 is GTSNPN, CDR2 SVGIG (reference sequence). This CDR3 region has 15 residues. The CDR3 bases are TGTGCCTGGAGTGTAAAGGGGCAGGGTGTCGAAAAACTGTTTTTT. Its protein is CAWSVKGQGVEKLFF.

The genes are TRBV3-1 (or the pseudogene TRBV3-2) and TRBJ1-4, with TRBD1 matching over 8 bases. V lost 10 bases to trimming and J lost 6 bases; unmatched junction nucleotides: 7. Germline CDR1 reads LGHDT; CDR2 reads YNNKEL (reference sequence). The CDR3 extends over 13 amino acids. CDR3 amino acids: CATSGTGYEKLFF. The CDR3 region has the DNA TGTGCCACTTCCGGGACAGGCTATGAAAAACTGTTTTTT.

This sequence joins TRBV30 and TRBJ1-3, with a tentative D call TRBD1 (6 bases). The germline V gene has CDR1 GTSNPN and CDR2 SVGIG (reference sequence). This CDR3 region has 13 residues. The germline V and J ends were trimmed by 7 bases and 0 bases, with 10 bases remaining between them. CDR3 region: CALQGNSGNTIYF. The DNA for the CDR3 is TGTGCCTTGCAGGGGAACTCTGGAAACACCATATATTTT.

The chain combines TRBV6-5 with TRBJ2-7; the D gene could be TRBD1 or TRBD2 (7 bases each). The germline V gene has CDR1 MNHEY and CDR2 SVGAGI. Between the trimmed V and J ends, which lost 0 bases and 1 base, there was a span of 13 bases. CDR3 length: 16 residues. In DNA, the CDR3 is TGTGCCAGCAGTTACTCAGGGGGCGGGAGTTCCTACGAGCAGTACTTC. Translating it yields CASSYSGGGSSYEQYF.

The chain carries TRBV12-3 or TRBV12-4 and TRBJ1-4; D might be TRBD1 (5 bases). The CDR3 loop spans 12 amino acids. Deletions cut 3 bases from V and 8 bases from J, with 7 bases between. As DNA, the CDR3 is TGTGCCAGCAGTTTCGGGGCGGAAAAACTGTTTTTT. It translates to CASSFGAEKLFF.

The genes are TRBV6-2 or TRBV6-3 and TRBJ1-5; 8 bases line up with TRBD1. Germline V gene sequence: CDR1 MNHEY, CDR2 SVGEGT. With 4 bases clipped from V and 2 bases from J, the junction kept 7 bases outside the gene matches. The CDR3 runs to 16 residues. The CDR3: CASSLAGGLGNQPQHF. The CDR3 coding sequence is TGTGCCAGCAGTTTAGCAGGGGGCCTGGGCAATCAGCCCCAGCATTTT.

This clone has a single count. V and J are TRBV6-1 and TRBJ2-5, with 8 bases fitting TRBD1. J gave up 4 bases and V 3 bases, and 4 bases lay outside the gene matches. The germline V gene has CDR1 MNHNS and CDR2 SASEGT. The CDR3 spans 14 residues. Here the CDR3 DNA reads TGTGCCAGCAGTGACAGGGGGCGGGGAGAGACCCAGTACTTC. The encoded protein is CASSDRGRGETQYF.

The chain combines TRBV5-1 with TRBJ2-3; the match to TRBD1 covers 10 bases. V lost 9 bases, J lost 4 bases, and 8 bases stayed unmatched. The germline gives CDR1 SGHRS, CDR2 YFSETQ. The CDR3 is 14 amino acids. This CDR3 is CATRVGQGPDTQYF. CDR3 nucleotide sequence: TGCGCCACAAGGGTGGGACAGGGGCCAGATACGCAGTATTTT.

The chain recombines TRBV14 with TRBJ1-1; TRBD1 might be the D (6 bases). V was shortened by 3 bases and J by 0 bases, with 14 bases between the two germline ends. CDR1 and CDR2 (germline): SGHDN, FVKESK. This CDR3 has 16 amino acids. The CDR3 bases are TGTGCCAGCAGCCAGCTCCCCAGGGGATTGAACACTGAAGCTTTCTTT. It specifies CASSQLPRGLNTEAFF.

The rearrangement joins TRBV6-6 to TRBJ1-1; 7 nucleotides align to TRBD1. Trimming cost V 7 bases and J 11 bases; bases outside gene matches: 10. CDR3 length: 12 residues. Germline loops: CDR1 MNHNY, CDR2 SVGAGI (reference sequence). The DNA for the CDR3 is TGTGCCAGCACCCCACTTGCAGGGGGGGCTTTCTTT. Its translation is CASTPLAGGAFF.

This sequence joins TRBV4-2 and TRBJ1-4; 7 positions match TRBD1. Germline values: CDR1 LGHNA, CDR2 YNFKEQ. The CDR3 covers 16 residues. J was trimmed by 6 bases and V by 0 bases; bases with no gene match: 7. The CDR3 loop reads CASSQDPTGRDEKLFF. The CDR3 nucleotides read TGTGCCAGCAGCCAAGACCCGACAGGGAGAGATGAAAAACTGTTTTTT.

The chain is built from TRBV12-3 or TRBV12-4 and TRBJ2-7, with 7 bases fitting TRBD1. This CDR3 is 13 amino acids long. V lost 6 bases, J lost 2 bases, and 4 bases stayed unmatched. In nucleotides, the CDR3 is TGTGCCAGCAGAGGACAGGAAACCTACGAGCAGTACTTC. Encoded protein: CASRGQETYEQYF.

This clone has just one count. V and J are TRBV23-1 and TRBJ2-7, with 7 nucleotides matching TRBD2. TRBV23-1 counts as an open reading frame of uncertain function. This CDR3 comprises 16 residues. The V gene end was trimmed by 7 bases and the J gene end by 3 bases; junction bases not matched to a gene: 15. In nucleotides, the CDR3 is TGCGCCAGCAATAAAGAAGCGGGAATAAGAAACTACGAGCAGTACTTC. Its translation: CASNKEAGIRNYEQYF.